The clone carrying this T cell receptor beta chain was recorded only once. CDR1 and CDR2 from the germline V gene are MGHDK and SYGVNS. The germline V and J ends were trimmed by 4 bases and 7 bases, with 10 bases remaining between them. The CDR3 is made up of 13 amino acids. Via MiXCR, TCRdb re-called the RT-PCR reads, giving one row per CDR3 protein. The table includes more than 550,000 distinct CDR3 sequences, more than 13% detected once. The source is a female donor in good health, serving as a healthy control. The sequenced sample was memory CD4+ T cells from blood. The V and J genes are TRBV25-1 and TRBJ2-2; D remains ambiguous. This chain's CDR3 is CASSVVNGGELFF. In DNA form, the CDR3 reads TGTGCCAGCAGTGTGGTAAATGGCGGGGAGCTGTTTTTT.